Listed here are 29 T cell receptor beta chains from one sample, sequenced in a study of T cell responses to AZD1222 COVID-19 vaccine. The method was immunoSEQ multiplex PCR; TCRdb's version includes in-frame clones alone and lacks a portion of them. The table records 72,000 or so clones, 87% of them present only once. The material sequenced was peripheral blood, taken on day 0 of AZD1222 vaccination. All receptors come from an adult in good health.

The chain carries TRBV29-1 and TRBJ2-1; TRBD2 matches at 8 bases. CDR1 SQVTM and CDR2 ANQGSEA come from the germline V gene. This CDR3 is built from 13 residues. V lost 2 bases, J lost 6 bases, and 3 bases stayed unmatched. The CDR3 DNA reads as TGCAGCGTTGAAAGCGGGGGCCCCAATGAGCAGTTCTTC. It translates to CSVESGGPNEQFF.

The rearrangement joins TRBV14 to TRBJ1-1; TRBD1 might be the D (6 bases). Germline V gives CDR1 SGHDN, CDR2 FVKESK. The CDR3 sequence is 15 residues long. Between the trimmed V and J ends, which lost 3 bases and 3 bases, there was a span of 14 bases. The CDR3 is CASSQEGGEDTEAFF. The DNA for the CDR3 is TGTGCCAGCAGCCAGGAAGGGGGAGAGGACACTGAAGCTTTCTTT.

This clone has just a few counts. This chain joins TRBV7-2 and TRBJ2-2, with TRBD1 as a possible D gene (5 bases). V lost 7 bases and J lost 7, with 13 bases in between. The CDR3 is 13 amino acids. CDR1 is SGHTA and CDR2 is FQGNSA in the germline V gene. The CDR3 protein is CASTSGAGGELFF. Written as DNA, the CDR3 is TGTGCCAGCACCTCTGGGGCCGGCGGGGAGCTGTTTTTT.

This chain connects TRBV9 to TRBJ2-2, with 10 positions matching TRBD1. There are 16 residues in the CDR3. The junction had 7 bases not matched to a gene; V was cut back by 3 bases and J by 5 bases. The germline CDR1 and CDR2 sequences are SGDLS and YYNGEE. As DNA, the CDR3 is TGTGCCAGCAGCGGGACCGGGACAGGGGTAACCGGGGAGCTGTTTTTT. Amino acid sequence: CASSGTGTGVTGELFF.

The V and J genes are TRBV4-2 and TRBJ2-3; 10 bases are shared with TRBD2. The CDR3 spans 17 residues. Germline assignment: CDR1 LGHNA and CDR2 YNFKEQ. Trimming took 1 base from V and 0 from J; bases not matched to a gene: 4. This chain's CDR3 is CASSQALTSGSTDTQYF. CDR3 DNA sequence: TGTGCCAGCAGCCAAGCTTTGACTAGCGGGAGCACAGATACGCAGTATTTT.

The chain combines TRBV4-3 with TRBJ2-2; D is undetermined. The CDR3 runs 13 residues. V was trimmed by 0 bases and J by 1 base, leaving 0 bases between them. Germline CDR1 and CDR2: LGHNA and YSLEER. The CDR3 spells CASSQENTGELFF. For the CDR3, the DNA is TGCGCCAGCAGCCAAGAGAACACCGGGGAGCTGTTTTTT.

V is TRBV4-1 and J is TRBJ1-4; D ambiguous. This CDR3 is 12 amino acids long. V lost 0 bases, J lost 10 bases, and 6 bases lay in between. The V gene's germline CDR1 is MGHRA and CDR2 YSYEKL. The CDR3 loop reads CASSQDWGKLFF. The DNA of the CDR3 is TGCGCCAGCAGCCAAGATTGGGGAAAACTGTTTTTT.

This chain joins TRBV7-6 and TRBJ1-3; TRBD1 is a possible D gene (6 bases). The germline V gene has CDR1 SGHVS and CDR2 FNYEAQ. The length of the CDR3 is 15 residues. V shed 5 bases and J shed 3 bases, with 14 bases lying between them. The CDR3 region is CASSLHRDRGNTIYF. CDR3 nucleotide sequence: TGTGCCAGCAGCCTTCACAGGGATCGTGGAAACACCATATATTTT. The whole variable domain, remainder taken from reference TRBV7-6 and TRBJ1-3, is GAGVSQSPRYKVTKRGQDVALRCDPISGHVSLYWYRQALGQGPEFLTYFNYEAQQDKSGLPNDRFSAERPEGSISTLTIQRTEQRDSAMYRCASSLHRDRGNTIYFGEGSWLTVV.

This sequence joins TRBV6-1 and TRBJ1-5, with D unclear. From germline, CDR1 is MNHNS and CDR2 SASEGT. Trimming took off 3 bases at V and 5 bases at J, with 5 bases between the two ends. The length of the CDR3 is 12 residues. The CDR3 region is CASSEGDQPQHF. The CDR3 DNA reads TGTGCCAGCAGTGAGGGTGATCAGCCCCAGCATTTT.

The chain combines TRBV5-1 with TRBJ1-4, with D unresolved. This CDR3 spans 15 amino acids. Trimming removed 1 base at V and 4 bases at J, with 11 bases between. Per the germline V gene, CDR1 is SGHRS and CDR2 is YFSETQ. The CDR3 region is CASSLFPGVNEKLFF. CDR3 bases: TGCGCCAGCAGCTTGTTTCCGGGAGTTAATGAAAAACTGTTTTTT.

The chain has TRBV19 and TRBJ1-5; maybe TRBD1 (5 bases). This CDR3 is built from 14 residues. Trimming pared 4 bases from V and 3 bases from J, leaving 10 bases between. Per germline, CDR1 LNHDA and CDR2 SQIVND (reference sequence). The CDR3 nucleotides are TGTGCCAGTAGTAAACGGGGGGACAATCAGCCCCAGCATTTT. Amino acid sequence: CASSKRGDNQPQHF.

The chain carries TRBV14 and TRBJ1-1; D remains unclear. Germline lookup yields CDR1 SGHDN and CDR2 FVKESK. The CDR3 loop spans 13 amino acids. Trimming shortened V by 2 bases and J by 5 bases, and 9 bases separated the two germline ends. CDR3 in amino acids: CASSQFEGTEAFF. CDR3 DNA sequence: TGTGCCAGCAGCCAATTCGAAGGGACTGAAGCTTTCTTT.

V and J are TRBV12-3 or TRBV12-4 and TRBJ2-5; perhaps D is TRBD1 or TRBD2 (5 bases each). The CDR3 loop spans 13 amino acids. V dropped 6 bases and J dropped 4 bases, with 12 bases sitting between them. The CDR3 nucleotides are TGTGCCAGCAGAGACTACAGGTCAGAGACCCAGTACTTC. Its protein product is CASRDYRSETQYF.

V and J are TRBV25-1 and TRBJ1-6; no reliable D call. Per germline, CDR1 MGHDK and CDR2 SYGVNS. The CDR3 is 13 amino acids. Between the trimmed V and J ends, which lost 3 bases and 8 bases, there was a span of 8 bases. The CDR3 region has the DNA TGTGCCAGCAGTGACTCCTGGGATTCACCCCTCCACTTT. Its translation is CASSDSWDSPLHF.

The chain couples TRBV18 to TRBJ2-7, with D perhaps TRBD2 (5 bases). This CDR3 has 17 amino acids. Trimming cost V 2 bases and J 2 bases, with 19 bases left between them. Germline V lookup: CDR1 KGHSH, CDR2 LQKENI. CDR3 sequence (DNA): TGTGCCAGCTCACCAAAGGAGGTCCCCAGGTTCCCCTACGAGCAGTACTTC. Amino acid sequence: CASSPKEVPRFPYEQYF.

V usage is TRBV5-8 and J usage is TRBJ2-7; 12 nucleotides line up with TRBD1. Germline V gene sequence: CDR1 SGHTS, CDR2 YDEGEE. V gave up 5 bases and J gave up 6 bases; unmatched junction bases: 3. The CDR3 is 13 residues long. CDR3 DNA: TGTGCCAGCAGGGGACAGGGGGCAGTCGAGCAGTACTTC. Protein sequence: CASRGQGAVEQYF.

The V call is TRBV29-1, the J call TRBJ2-2; no definite D call. With 4 bases removed from V and 2 bases from J, the gap between germline ends came to 11 bases. Germline CDR1 reads SQVTM; CDR2 reads ANQGSEA. The length of the CDR3 is 14 residues. CDR3 sequence: CSVAGSSNTGELFF. CDR3 nucleotides: TGCAGCGTTGCGGGCAGCTCAAACACCGGGGAGCTGTTTTTT.

This chain connects TRBV5-1 to TRBJ2-1; 9 bases agree with TRBD1. The junction had 3 bases not matched to a gene; V was cut back by 0 bases and J by 5 bases. The CDR3 contains 15 residues. Per the germline V gene, CDR1 is SGHRS and CDR2 is YFSETQ. The CDR3 nucleotides read TGCGCCAGCAGCTTGGTCGGACAGGGGCACAATGAGCAGTTCTTC. Translating gives CASSLVGQGHNEQFF.

In its sample, this clone was seen a few times. The chain couples TRBV7-9 to TRBJ2-4; 8 bases line up with TRBD2. The V segment lost 1 base and the J segment 0 bases; nucleotides outside the gene matches: 2. From germline, CDR1 is SEHNR and CDR2 FQNEAQ (reference sequence). The CDR3 contains 16 residues. The CDR3 protein is CASSLVSGIAKNIQYF. The CDR3, as DNA: TGTGCCAGCAGCTTAGTTAGCGGGATAGCCAAAAACATTCAGTACTTC.

This clone occurred a few times. The chain uses TRBV5-4 and TRBJ2-7; TRBD1 matches 10 bases. Germline values: CDR1 SGHNT, CDR2 YYREEE (reference sequence). The CDR3 covers 15 residues. Losses at the gene ends were 5 bases for V and 3 bases for J; bases not matched to a gene: 8. CDR3 protein: CASRAGTGDLYEQYF. The CDR3 DNA reads TGTGCCAGCAGGGCCGGGACAGGGGATCTCTACGAGCAGTACTTC.

This rearrangement joins TRBV3-1 (or the pseudogene TRBV3-2) to TRBJ2-1; TRBD2 matches at 11 bases. CDR3 length: 15 amino acids. Germline assignment: CDR1 LGHDT and CDR2 YNNKEL (reference sequence). With V trimmed by 4 bases and J by 12 bases, 11 bases remained unmatched. The CDR3: CASSLPGTSGSGQFF. The CDR3 nucleotides read TGTGCCAGCAGCCTACCCGGGACTAGCGGAAGTGGGCAGTTCTTC.

This rearrangement joins TRBV5-1 to TRBJ2-1; D may be TRBD1 (5 bases). CDR3 length equals 14 residues. Germline V gene data show CDR1 as SGHRS and CDR2 as YFSETQ. V lost 2 bases to trimming and J lost 2 bases, with 8 bases between them. CDR3 sequence (DNA): TGCGCCAGCAGCTTAGAGACAGCCTACAATGAGCAGTTCTTC. Protein: CASSLETAYNEQFF.

This clone was observed a single time. The CDR3 is CASTSEGGATEAFF. The CDR3 DNA is TGTGCCAGCACCTCGGAGGGGGGAGCCACTGAAGCTTTCTTT. The genes are TRBV3-1 (or the pseudogene TRBV3-2) and TRBJ1-1, with a weak D call TRBD1 (6 bases). Germline CDR1 reads LGHDT; CDR2 reads YNNKEL (reference sequence). Trimming cost V 7 bases and J 4 bases, with 16 bases left between them. There are 14 residues in the CDR3.

The rearrangement links TRBV5-1 to TRBJ2-1, with 7 bases matching TRBD2. The ends lost 4 bases at V and 0 bases at J; junction bases unmatched: 4. The CDR3 contains 15 residues. Germline assignment: CDR1 SGHRS and CDR2 YFSETQ. The CDR3 DNA is TGCGCCAGCAGCGTGACTAGCTACTCCTACAATGAGCAGTTCTTC. Protein product: CASSVTSYSYNEQFF.

This rearrangement joins TRBV10-3 to TRBJ1-2; 7 bases are a match to TRBD1. The CDR3 length is 14 residues. CDR1 and CDR2 (germline): ENHRY, SYGVKD. The junction had 7 bases not matched to a gene; V was cut back by 6 bases and J by 3 bases. CDR3 nucleotides: TGTGCCATCAGGGGACAGACCTCCGACTATGGCTACACCTTC. It specifies CAIRGQTSDYGYTF.

The chain is built from TRBV10-3 and TRBJ1-2; 7 bases agree with TRBD1. Trimming removed 8 bases from V and 1 base from J; junction bases left unmatched: 1. CDR3 size: 12 residues. Germline CDR1 reads ENHRY; CDR2 reads SYGVKD. The CDR3 bases are TGTGCCATCCCAGGGGGTAACTATGGCTACACCTTC. Amino acid sequence: CAIPGGNYGYTF.

This chain joins TRBV10-2 and TRBJ2-3; 7 bases are shared with TRBD2. Germline CDR1 and CDR2: WSHSY and SAAADI. V was pared by 5 bases and J by 3 bases, with 11 bases of the junction left unmatched. The CDR3 runs 16 residues. The CDR3 is CASSFLGAGVTDTQYF. The CDR3 coding sequence is TGCGCCAGCAGTTTTTTAGGGGCGGGAGTGACAGATACGCAGTATTTT.

This sequence joins TRBV5-4 and TRBJ2-3; 13 nucleotides match TRBD2. The CDR3 spans 17 residues. Germline V gene data show CDR1 as SGHNT and CDR2 as YYREEE (reference sequence). V was clipped by 5 bases and J by 1 base; unmatched bases: 7. CDR3 nucleotide sequence: TGTGCCAGCAGGTCCGGGACTAGCGGGATGGGCACAGATACGCAGTATTTT. Its protein product is CASRSGTSGMGTDTQYF.

The V call is TRBV3-1 (or the pseudogene TRBV3-2), the J call TRBJ1-2, with 11 bases identical to TRBD1. Germline CDR1 reads LGHDT; CDR2 reads YNNKEL (reference sequence). J lost 4 bases, V lost 4 bases, and 5 bases had no gene match. CDR3 length: 15 residues. CDR3 sequence (DNA): TGTGCCAGCAGCCGCGGGACAGGGGGTTCCTATGGCTACACCTTC. It specifies CASSRGTGGSYGYTF.